This TCR beta chain was sequenced during a study of CD8 T cells in Susac syndrome. Regarding the study as a whole: Regarding the TCR sequencing and HLA analysis, the study admitted that a relatively small number of individuals were involved.

An input of roughly 0.5 to 1 ug of RNA was subjected to reverse transcription using random hexamers. Multiplex immunoSEQ PCR targeted 54 Vbeta and 13 Jbeta TCR beta segments. TCRdb reprocessed the immunoSEQ multiplex PCR reads via MiXCR and lists one record per CDR3 protein. The sample holds about 240,000 distinct CDR3 sequences; about 96% are singletons and the top ten take under 0.12%. Comments on this clonotype: Antigen unknown.

Germline-derived CDR1 and CDR2 are SGHDT and YYEEEE. The V and J ends lost 2 bases and 6 bases, in that order; junction bases with no gene match: 14. The CDR3 is made up of 18 amino acids. Sequencing of TCR beta, carried out with a high-throughput approach, was applied to CD8+ and CD4+ T cells from the blood. The chain carries TRBV5-6 and TRBJ2-2; 9 nucleotides line up with TRBD2. The clonotype was recovered from a human donor with Susac syndrome. Sequenced sample: CD4+ T cells from PBMCs. The CDR3 spells CASSFLGGRAFESGELFF. CDR3 DNA: TGTGCCAGCAGCTTTTTAGGCGGGAGGGCCTTCGAATCCGGGGAGCTGTTTTTT. The variable domain in full, completed from reference TRBV5-6 and TRBJ2-2, reads DAGVTQSPTHLIKTRGQQVTLRCSPKSGHDTVSWYQQALGQGPQFIFQYYEEEERQRGNFPDRFSGHQFPNYSSELNVNALLLGDSALYLCASSFLGGRAFESGELFFGEGSRLTVL.